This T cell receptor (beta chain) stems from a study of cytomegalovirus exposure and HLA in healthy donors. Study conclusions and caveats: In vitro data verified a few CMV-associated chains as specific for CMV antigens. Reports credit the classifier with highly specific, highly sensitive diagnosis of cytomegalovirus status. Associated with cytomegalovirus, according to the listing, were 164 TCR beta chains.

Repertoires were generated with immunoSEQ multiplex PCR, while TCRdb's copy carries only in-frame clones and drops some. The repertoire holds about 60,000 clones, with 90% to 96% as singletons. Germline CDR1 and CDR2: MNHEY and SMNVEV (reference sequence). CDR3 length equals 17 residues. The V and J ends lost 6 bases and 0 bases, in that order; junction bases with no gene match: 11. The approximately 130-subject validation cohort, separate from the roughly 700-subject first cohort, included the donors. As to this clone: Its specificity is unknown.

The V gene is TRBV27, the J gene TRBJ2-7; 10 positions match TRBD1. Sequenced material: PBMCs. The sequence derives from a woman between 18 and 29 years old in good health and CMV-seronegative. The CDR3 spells CASSHTGTGVSSYEQYF. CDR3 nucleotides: TGTGCCAGCAGCCATACCGGGACAGGGGTCAGCTCCTACGAGCAGTACTTC.